Listed here is a single T cell receptor beta chain. Its specificity is not known. Treatment reported: oral pan-JAK inhibitor, 5-10 mg twice daily. This CDR3 region has 13 residues. Looked up from germline, CDR1 is SQVTM and CDR2 is ANQGSEA. The V and J ends lost 6 bases and 1 base respectively, with 12 bases between them. This sample is drawn from a study of CD8+ T cells in alopecia areata. RNA, once extracted, was reverse transcribed into cDNA for use as the sequencing template. Using immunoSEQ multiplex PCR, the repertoire was profiled, and TCRdb retains in-frame clones only, with some absent. The table shows about 210,000 clones, with more than 45% occurring only once. Study-level points and caveats: An increase in clonality over normal scalp was evident in lesional scalp, especially alopecia totalis/universalis.

The sequence was obtained from a human donor with alopecia areata. The rearrangement links TRBV29-1 to TRBJ1-1; possible D gene TRBD1, 6 bases. Sequenced here: CD4+ T cells sorted from blood, sampled at week 4, from a patient treated with tofacitinib. The CDR3 DNA sequence: TGCAGCGTACAGGGATTGGCGAACACTGAAGCTTTCTTT. Translated: CSVQGLANTEAFF.